This note documents a single T cell receptor (beta chain) sequence. Germline CDR1 reads LNHDA; CDR2 reads SQIVND (reference sequence). V was trimmed by 10 bases and J by 4 bases, leaving 19 bases between them. The CDR3 consists of 14 residues. Method: immunoSEQ multiplex PCR; TCRdb's copy keeps in-frame clones and lacks some. The sample consists of some 1,900,000 clones, approximately 94% of them appearing once. Terminally differentiated effector memory CD45RA+ cells were excluded from the naive CD8 cells, which were CD45RO-negative and positively selected for CCR7. The sample belongs to a study of shared clonotypes between healthy human individuals.

This sequence originates from a man aged 18 to 30 in good health. This chain joins TRBV19 and TRBJ1-2; D remains unclear. Sequenced sample: naive CD8+ T cells sorted from blood. In nucleotides, the CDR3 is TGTGCCACCTTCTCCGGGTCGCTATTCTATGGCTACACCTTC. Protein product: CATFSGSLFYGYTF.